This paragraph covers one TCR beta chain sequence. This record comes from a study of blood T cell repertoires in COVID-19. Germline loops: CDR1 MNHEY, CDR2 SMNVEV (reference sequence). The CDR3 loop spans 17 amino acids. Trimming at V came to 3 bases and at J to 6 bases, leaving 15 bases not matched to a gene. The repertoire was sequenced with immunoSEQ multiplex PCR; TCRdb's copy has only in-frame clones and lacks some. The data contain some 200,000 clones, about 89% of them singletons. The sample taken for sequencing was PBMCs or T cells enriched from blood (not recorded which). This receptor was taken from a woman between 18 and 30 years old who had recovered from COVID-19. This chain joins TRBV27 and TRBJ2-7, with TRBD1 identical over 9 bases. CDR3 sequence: CASSFSKSGTGYGEQYF. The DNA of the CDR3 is TGTGCCAGCAGTTTTAGTAAGTCGGGGACAGGGTATGGCGAGCAGTACTTC.